These T cell receptor beta chains were read from a single sample in a study of brain T cells in children with intractable seizures. The assay was immunoSEQ multiplex PCR, and TCRdb's table has in-frame clones only and misses some. This sample has 100,000 to 120,000 clones, with approximately 94% found just once. Sequenced material: peripheral blood, taken at surgery. The receptors were gathered from a boy in the first two years of life with hemimegalencephaly and intractable seizures. CDR3s include the opening cysteine and the closing phenylalanine or tryptophan.

v_gene	j_gene	CDR3aa
TRBV11-2	TRBJ2-7	CASSPRSRDRGRLWEQYF
TRBV13	TRBJ2-1	CASSWRLAGVGSYNEQFF
TRBV3-1/TRBV3-2	TRBJ2-1	CASSQDSGTSGSPVNEQFF
TRBV5-1	TRBJ2-1	CASSLVPSGYNEQFF
TRBV7-2	TRBJ2-4	CASTQRASAAKNIQYF
TRBV2	TRBJ1-6	CASTVAGFGYNSPLHF
TRBV28	TRBJ1-2	CASSLSGSQANYGYTF
TRBV7-2	TRBJ2-1	CASSLGWIGYNEQFF
TRBV7-9	TRBJ2-5	CASSLAEYQYF
TRBV6-5	TRBJ2-5	CASSYSQGAETQYF
TRBV21-1	TRBJ2-3	CASSKAGSGSTDTQYF
TRBV5-1	TRBJ2-3	CASSLGVVTDTQYF
TRBV6-5	TRBJ1-6	CASSYRQENSPLHF
TRBV27	TRBJ2-7	CASSWGQTPYEQYF
TRBV7-7	TRBJ1-1	CASSSPFYTEAFF
TRBV5-8	TRBJ2-7	CASSLVAGDYEQYF
TRBV5-1	TRBJ1-1	CASSFRDRTNTEAFF
TRBV30	TRBJ1-1	CAWSPGSWGAFF
TRBV7-9	TRBJ2-3	CASSLARTLSTDTQYF
TRBV7-2	TRBJ2-3	CASSLSRGLDTQYF
TRBV14	TRBJ1-4	CASSQGIPTGRIGEKLFF
TRBV19	TRBJ1-1	CASSMREAFF
TRBV3-1/TRBV3-2	TRBJ1-3	CASSHLPIGSSGNTIYF
TRBV19	TRBJ2-1	CASSILGRGLYNEQFF
TRBV20-1	TRBJ2-3	CSASRPGPSTSTDTQYF
TRBV25-1	TRBJ2-5	CASSPAGQETQYF
TRBV11-3	TRBJ2-5	CASSPRAGETQYF
TRBV6-2/TRBV6-3	TRBJ2-5	CASTPLAGVDTQYF
TRBV3-1/TRBV3-2	TRBJ1-2	CASSQDPRGYGYTF
TRBV5-8	TRBJ2-5	CASRLGQSTQETQYF
TRBV9	TRBJ2-7	CASSPQAGASYEQYF
TRBV5-4	TRBJ1-2	CASSFQGAKGYTF
TRBV7-2	TRBJ2-1	CASSLAPWTSAYNEQFF
TRBV5-1	TRBJ2-5	CASSPGQLLGETQYF
TRBV5-1	TRBJ2-7	CASSRGQGYEQYF
TRBV28	TRBJ2-7	CASSPGQGWGYEQYF
TRBV7-9	TRBJ1-5	CASRPGTGNQPQHF
TRBV14	TRBJ2-5	CASIRLAGTQYF
TRBV5-1	TRBJ1-6	CASSLAEDKSSPLHF
TRBV7-9	TRBJ2-1	CASSFGAVAYNEQFF
TRBV6-5	TRBJ2-7	CAIYHGTPDHEQYF
TRBV3-1/TRBV3-2	TRBJ2-3	CASSPSGTGWTDTQYF
TRBV4-3	TRBJ1-6	CASSQDLAASGSPLHF
TRBV6-6	TRBJ2-7	CASSLKAGGPGEQYF
TRBV15	TRBJ2-6	CATSRDPAGTAGANVLTF
TRBV6-4	TRBJ1-1	CASSVETNTEAFF
TRBV28	TRBJ1-2	CASSAPGRTGGLGYTF
TRBV1	TRBJ2-1	CTSSRGSSYNEQFF
TRBV5-1	TRBJ2-3	CASSRPGLAASTDTQYF
TRBV28	TRBJ1-2	CASSLPHSNYGYTF
TRBV28	TRBJ2-7	CASSLIGNEQYF
TRBV6-6	TRBJ2-7	CASSYISREGMEQYF
TRBV24-1	TRBJ2-1	CATSDPTSGHNEQFF
TRBV28	TRBJ1-4	CASRRERANEKLFF
TRBV20-1	TRBJ2-1	CSASRAGDYNEQFF